Following are 17 T cell receptor beta chains from one sample sequenced in a study of blood T cell repertoires in COVID-19. Repertoires were generated with immunoSEQ multiplex PCR, while TCRdb's copy carries only in-frame clones and drops some. The sample carries 150,000 or so clones, approximately 87% recorded once. The specimen sequenced was peripheral blood. These receptors were obtained from a human donor in a cohort sampled during active COVID-19.

The V call is TRBV24-1, the J call TRBJ2-2, with a possible D match to TRBD1 (7 bases). The CDR3 has 16 residues. Germline CDR1 KGHDR, CDR2 SFDVKD. Trimming took 6 bases from V and 6 from J, leaving 19 bases between them. The CDR3 protein is CATSTLGGGDAGELFF. In DNA, the CDR3 is TGTGCCACCAGTACCTTAGGAGGGGGCGACGCCGGGGAGCTGTTTTTT.

This clone was seen only a few times. The chain carries TRBV5-1 and TRBJ2-1; the match to TRBD2 covers 11 bases. The CDR3 sequence is 15 residues long. With V trimmed by 2 bases and J by 4 bases, 2 bases remained unmatched. Germline lookup yields CDR1 SGHRS and CDR2 YFSETQ. CDR3 in DNA: TGCGCCAGCAGCTTTGTAGCGGGGGGGTACAATGAGCAGTTCTTC. Protein sequence: CASSFVAGGYNEQFF.

The J gene is TRBJ2-1, the V gene TRBV7-3, with D maybe TRBD2 (6 bases). The germline V and J ends were trimmed by 2 bases and 4 bases, with 6 bases remaining between them. Germline loops: CDR1 SGHTA, CDR2 FQGTGA. The length of the CDR3 is 13 residues. The CDR3 here is CASSLRGYNEQFF. As DNA, the CDR3 is TGTGCCAGCAGCTTACGGGGGTACAATGAGCAGTTCTTC.

The genes are TRBV4-3 and TRBJ1-2; D gene uncertain. CDR1 LGHNA and CDR2 YSLEER come from the germline V gene. The CDR3 runs 14 residues. V was shortened by 0 bases and J by 8 bases, with 13 bases between the two germline ends. DNA of the CDR3: TGCGCCAGCAGCCAAGATTTGGGTCTAGTAGGCTACACCTTC. The encoded protein is CASSQDLGLVGYTF.

The chain recombines TRBV6-2 or TRBV6-3 with TRBJ1-1, with D possibly matching TRBD1 (6 bases). V shed 3 bases and J shed 5 bases, with 10 bases lying between them. Germline V lookup: CDR1 MNHEY, CDR2 SVGEGT. CDR3 length: 13 amino acids. The CDR3 coding sequence is TGTGCCAGCAGTTATGGGGACATTACTGAAGCTTTCTTT. Its protein is CASSYGDITEAFF.

The CDR3 loop is CASSNLVPLKHF. The CDR3 DNA sequence: TGTGCCAGCAGCAACTTAGTACCTCTCAAGCACTTT. The J gene is TRBJ1-6, the V gene TRBV21-1. TRBV21-1 is a listed pseudogene. The CDR3 runs 12 residues.

Only a few counts were recorded for this clone. The chain employs TRBV19 and TRBJ1-4; no reliable D call. The CDR3 has 16 residues. Trimming removed 3 bases from V and 0 bases from J, with 11 bases in between. Germline V gene sequence: CDR1 LNHDA, CDR2 SQIVND (reference sequence). DNA for the CDR3: TGTGCCAGTAGTATTCGAGAAGTTGCAACTAATGAAAAACTGTTTTTT. The encoded protein is CASSIREVATNEKLFF. Together with reference TRBV19 and TRBJ1-4, the CDR3 gives the full variable domain: DGGITQSPKYLFRKEGQNVTLSCEQNLNHDAMYWYRQDPGQGLRLIYYSQIVNDFQKGDIAEGYSVSREKKESFPLTVTSAQKNPTAFYLCASSIREVATNEKLFFGSGTQLSVL.

In DNA, the CDR3 is TGTGCCAGCACCCCTACCGGGACAGGGGGCATAAACTATGGCTACACCTTC. It encodes CASTPTGTGGINYGYTF. The chain links TRBV28 to TRBJ1-2; TRBD1 agrees at 12 bases. This CDR3 is 17 amino acids long. The ends lost 7 bases at V and 2 bases at J; junction bases unmatched: 11. CDR1 and CDR2 (germline): MDHEN, SYDVKM.

V gene TRBV5-6 combines with J gene TRBJ1-3; 8 bases align to TRBD1. Germline CDR1 reads SGHDT; CDR2 reads YYEEEE. Trimming at V came to 5 bases and at J to 9 bases, leaving 13 bases not matched to a gene. There are 15 residues in the CDR3. The CDR3 here is CASSSGTGVRGTIYF. The CDR3 nucleotides are TGTGCCAGCAGTTCCGGGACAGGAGTACGAGGCACCATATATTTT. The complete variable domain, with remaining parts taken from reference TRBV5-6 and TRBJ1-3, reads DAGVTQSPTHLIKTRGQQVTLRCSPKSGHDTVSWYQQALGQGPQFIFQYYEEEERQRGNFPDRFSGHQFPNYSSELNVNALLLGDSALYLCASSSGTGVRGTIYFGEGSWLTVV.

The rearrangement joins TRBV4-1 to TRBJ2-5, with D possibly TRBD2 on 7 matching bases. CDR1 is MGHRA, CDR2 YSYEKL, per germline. The germline V and J ends were trimmed by 2 bases and 3 bases, with 13 bases remaining between them. The CDR3 runs to 15 residues. CDR3: CASSQPSGTKETQYF. The CDR3 nucleotides are TGCGCCAGCAGCCAACCGAGCGGGACAAAAGAGACCCAGTACTTC.

The rearrangement uses TRBV10-3 and TRBJ2-5, with no clear D. The CDR3 is 14 amino acids. Trimming left V 6 bases short and J 6 bases short, with 17 bases between. Germline V gene sequence: CDR1 ENHRY, CDR2 SYGVKD. The CDR3 loop is CAISPGEIHKTQYF. CDR3 bases: TGTGCCATCAGCCCAGGCGAGATCCACAAGACCCAGTACTTC.

V and J are TRBV19 and TRBJ1-1; TRBD1 aligns across 7 bases. The V gene end was trimmed by 6 bases and the J gene end by 4 bases; junction bases not matched to a gene: 14. This CDR3 comprises 16 residues. Germline lookup yields CDR1 LNHDA and CDR2 SQIVND (reference sequence). The CDR3 DNA sequence: TGTGCCAGTAGGCCGGGGACAGTCCCTGGGAGCACTGAAGCTTTCTTT. Its translation is CASRPGTVPGSTEAFF.

The chain has TRBV6-2 or TRBV6-3 and TRBJ1-1, with a possible D match to TRBD1 (6 bases). The CDR3 runs to 11 residues. Trimming shortened V by 6 bases and J by 11 bases, and 13 bases separated the two germline ends. Germline V gene lookup returns CDR1 MNHEY and CDR2 SVGEGT. In nucleotides, the CDR3 is TGTGCCAGCAGCTCCCAGGGGTTTGCTTTCTTT. Residues: CASSSQGFAFF.

The V and J genes are TRBV5-8 and TRBJ2-1; 14 nucleotides line up with TRBD2. The CDR3 totals 17 residues. Per the germline V gene, CDR1 is SGHTS and CDR2 is YDEGEE. The ends lost 0 bases at V and 6 bases at J; junction bases unmatched: 5. CDR3 DNA: TGTGCCAGCAGCTTGGGGACTAGCGGGAGGCGGGGCAATGAGCAGTTCTTC. Translation gives CASSLGTSGRRGNEQFF. The variable domain in full, with the rest retrieved from reference TRBV5-8 and TRBJ2-1, is EAGVTQSPTHLIKTRGQQATLRCSPISGHTSVYWYQQALGLGLQFLLWYDEGEERNRGNFPPRFSGRQFPNYSSELNVNALELEDSALYLCASSLGTSGRRGNEQFFGPGTRLTVL.

This clone was recorded a few times. The chain carries TRBV7-2 and TRBJ2-2; unclear D gene. Germline values: CDR1 SGHTA, CDR2 FQGNSA. The CDR3 extends over 15 amino acids. Between the trimmed V and J ends, which lost 0 bases and 6 bases, there was a span of 11 bases. The CDR3 DNA is TGTGCCAGCAGCTTAGCTAGCTTCGAGTCCGGGGAGCTGTTTTTT. Protein sequence: CASSLASFESGELFF.

The chain uses TRBV10-3 and TRBJ1-1; 9 positions agree with TRBD1. V shed 7 bases, J shed 5 bases, and the junction held 8 bases outside the gene matches. Germline assignment: CDR1 ENHRY and CDR2 SYGVKD. The length of the CDR3 is 14 residues. The DNA for the CDR3 is TGTGCCATCAACGGACAGGGGAGAGGGACTGAAGCTTTCTTT. This sequence encodes CAINGQGRGTEAFF.

This clone was detected only a few times. The genes are TRBV3-1 (or the pseudogene TRBV3-2) and TRBJ1-4; the match to TRBD1 covers 8 bases. The CDR3 contains 14 residues. Germline values: CDR1 LGHDT, CDR2 YNNKEL (reference sequence). The ends lost 3 bases at V and 8 bases at J; junction bases unmatched: 5. In nucleotides, the CDR3 is TGTGCCAGCAGCCACAGGGGGCAAGGCGAAAAACTGTTTTTT. Translation gives CASSHRGQGEKLFF.